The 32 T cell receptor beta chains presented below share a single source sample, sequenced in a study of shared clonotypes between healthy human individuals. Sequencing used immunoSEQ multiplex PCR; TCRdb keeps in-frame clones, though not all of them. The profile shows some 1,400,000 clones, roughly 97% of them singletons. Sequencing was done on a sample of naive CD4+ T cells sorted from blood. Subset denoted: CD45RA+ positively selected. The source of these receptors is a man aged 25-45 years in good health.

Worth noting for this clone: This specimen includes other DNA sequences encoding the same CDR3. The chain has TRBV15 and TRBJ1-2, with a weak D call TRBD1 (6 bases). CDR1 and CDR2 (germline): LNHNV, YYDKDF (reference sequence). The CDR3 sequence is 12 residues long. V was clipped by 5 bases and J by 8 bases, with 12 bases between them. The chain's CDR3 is CATSPRGGGYTF. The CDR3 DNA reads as TGTGCCACCAGCCCCAGGGGAGGCGGCTACACCTTC.

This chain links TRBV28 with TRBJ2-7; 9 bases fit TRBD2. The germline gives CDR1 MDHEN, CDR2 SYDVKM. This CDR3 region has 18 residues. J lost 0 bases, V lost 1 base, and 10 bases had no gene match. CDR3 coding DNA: TGTGCCAGCAGTTTATCACTAGCGGGTAGGCGGGCCTCCTACGAGCAGTACTTC. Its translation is CASSLSLAGRRASYEQYF.

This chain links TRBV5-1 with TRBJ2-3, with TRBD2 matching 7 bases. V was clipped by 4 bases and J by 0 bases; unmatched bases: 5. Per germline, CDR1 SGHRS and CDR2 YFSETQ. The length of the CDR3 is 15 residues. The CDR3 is CASSPPSGSTDTQYF. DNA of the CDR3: TGCGCCAGCAGCCCGCCTAGCGGTAGCACAGATACGCAGTATTTT.

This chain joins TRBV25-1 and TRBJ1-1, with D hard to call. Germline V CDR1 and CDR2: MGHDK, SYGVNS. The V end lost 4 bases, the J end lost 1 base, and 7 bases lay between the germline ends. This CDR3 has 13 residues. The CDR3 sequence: CASSGLANTEAFF. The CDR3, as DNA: TGTGCCAGCAGTGGTTTAGCGAACACTGAAGCTTTCTTT.

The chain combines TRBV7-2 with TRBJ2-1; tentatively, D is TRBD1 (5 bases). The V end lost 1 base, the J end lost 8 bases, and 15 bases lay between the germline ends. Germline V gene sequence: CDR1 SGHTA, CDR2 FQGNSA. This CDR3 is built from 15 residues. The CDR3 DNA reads TGTGCCAGCAGCTTAGATCGCAGGGAAGGGCATGAGCAGTTCTTC. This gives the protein CASSLDRREGHEQFF.

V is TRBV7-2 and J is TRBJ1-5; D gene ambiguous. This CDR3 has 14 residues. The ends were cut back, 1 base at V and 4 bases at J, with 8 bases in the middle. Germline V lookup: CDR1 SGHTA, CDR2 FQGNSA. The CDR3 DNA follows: TGTGCCAGCAGCTTAGTAGGGAGTAATCAGCCCCAGCATTTT. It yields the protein CASSLVGSNQPQHF.

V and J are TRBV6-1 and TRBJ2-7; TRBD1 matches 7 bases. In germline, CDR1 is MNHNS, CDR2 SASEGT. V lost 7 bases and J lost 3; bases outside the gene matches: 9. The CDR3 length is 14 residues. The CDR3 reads CASTLRDRVYEQYF. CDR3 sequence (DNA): TGTGCCAGCACCCTCCGGGACAGAGTCTACGAGCAGTACTTC.

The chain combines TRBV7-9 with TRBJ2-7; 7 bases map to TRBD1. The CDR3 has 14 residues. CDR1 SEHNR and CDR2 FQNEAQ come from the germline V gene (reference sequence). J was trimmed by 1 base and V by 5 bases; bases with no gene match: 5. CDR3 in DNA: TGTGCCAGCAGCAGGGACAGAAATTCCTACGAGCAGTACTTC. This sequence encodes CASSRDRNSYEQYF.

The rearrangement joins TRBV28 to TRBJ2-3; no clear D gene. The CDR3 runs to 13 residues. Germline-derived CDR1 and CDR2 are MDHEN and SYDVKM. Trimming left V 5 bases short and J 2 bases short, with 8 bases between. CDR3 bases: TGTGCCAGCAGTCCCCTAATCACAGATACGCAGTATTTT. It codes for CASSPLITDTQYF.

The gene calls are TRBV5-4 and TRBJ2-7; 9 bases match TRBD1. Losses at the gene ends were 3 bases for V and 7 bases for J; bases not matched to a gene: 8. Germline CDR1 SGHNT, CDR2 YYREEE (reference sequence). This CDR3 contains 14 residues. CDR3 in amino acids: CASSSRDRVGEQYF. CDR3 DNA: TGTGCCAGCAGCTCCCGGGACAGGGTCGGGGAGCAGTACTTC.

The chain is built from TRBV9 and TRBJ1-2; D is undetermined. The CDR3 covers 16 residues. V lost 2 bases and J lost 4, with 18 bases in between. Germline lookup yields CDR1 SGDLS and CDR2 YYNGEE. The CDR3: CASSVTQAQGPYGYTF. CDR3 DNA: TGTGCCAGCAGCGTGACGCAGGCTCAAGGACCCTATGGCTACACCTTC.

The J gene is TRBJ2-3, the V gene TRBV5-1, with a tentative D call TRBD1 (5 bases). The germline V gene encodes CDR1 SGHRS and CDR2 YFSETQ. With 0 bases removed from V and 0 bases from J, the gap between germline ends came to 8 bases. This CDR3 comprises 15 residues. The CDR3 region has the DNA TGCGCCAGCAGCTTGGTGACAGATAGCACAGATACGCAGTATTTT. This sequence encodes CASSLVTDSTDTQYF.

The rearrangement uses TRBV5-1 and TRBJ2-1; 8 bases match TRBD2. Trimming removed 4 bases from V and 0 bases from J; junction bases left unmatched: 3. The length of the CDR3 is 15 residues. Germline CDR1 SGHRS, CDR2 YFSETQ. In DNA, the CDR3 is TGCGCCAGCAGCGAGACTAGCGCCTCCTACAATGAGCAGTTCTTC. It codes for CASSETSASYNEQFF. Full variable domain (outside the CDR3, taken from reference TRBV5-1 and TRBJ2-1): KAGVTQTPRYLIKTRGQQVTLSCSPISGHRSVSWYQQTPGQGLQFLFEYFSETQRNKGNFPGRFSGRQFSNSRSEMNVSTLELGDSALYLCASSETSASYNEQFFGPGTRLTVL.

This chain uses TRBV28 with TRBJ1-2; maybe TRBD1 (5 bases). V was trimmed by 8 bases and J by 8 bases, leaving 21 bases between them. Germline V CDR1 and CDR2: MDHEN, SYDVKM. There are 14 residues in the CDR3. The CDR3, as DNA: TGTGCCAGCCTCCGTTGGCAGGGTGAGAGGGGCTACACCTTC. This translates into CASLRWQGERGYTF.

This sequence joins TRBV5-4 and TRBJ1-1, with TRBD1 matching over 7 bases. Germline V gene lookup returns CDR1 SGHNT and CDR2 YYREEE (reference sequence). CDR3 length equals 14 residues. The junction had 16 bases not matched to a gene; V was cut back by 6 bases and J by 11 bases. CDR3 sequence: CASNLRGREVDAFF. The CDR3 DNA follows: TGTGCCAGCAACCTTAGGGGGCGGGAGGTTGACGCTTTCTTT.

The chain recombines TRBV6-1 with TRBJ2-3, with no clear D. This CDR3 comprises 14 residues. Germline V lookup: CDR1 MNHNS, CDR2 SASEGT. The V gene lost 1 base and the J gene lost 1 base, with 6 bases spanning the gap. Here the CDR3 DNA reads TGTGCCAGCAGTGAAGACCCTCGCACAGATACGCAGTATTTT. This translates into CASSEDPRTDTQYF.

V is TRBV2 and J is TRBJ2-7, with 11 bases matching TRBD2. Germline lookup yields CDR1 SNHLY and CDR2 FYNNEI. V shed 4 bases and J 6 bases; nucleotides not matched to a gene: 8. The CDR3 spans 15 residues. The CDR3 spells CASSVKLAGASEQYF. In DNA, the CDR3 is TGTGCCAGCAGTGTGAAACTAGCGGGAGCGAGCGAGCAGTACTTC.

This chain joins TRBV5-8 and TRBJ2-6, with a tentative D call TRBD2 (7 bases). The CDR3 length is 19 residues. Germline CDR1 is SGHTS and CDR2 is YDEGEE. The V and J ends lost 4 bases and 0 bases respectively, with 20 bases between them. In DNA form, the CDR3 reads TGTGCCAGCAGCCCAAGGGGGGGCGCCATACGCTCTGGGGCCAACGTCCTGACTTTC. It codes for CASSPRGGAIRSGANVLTF.

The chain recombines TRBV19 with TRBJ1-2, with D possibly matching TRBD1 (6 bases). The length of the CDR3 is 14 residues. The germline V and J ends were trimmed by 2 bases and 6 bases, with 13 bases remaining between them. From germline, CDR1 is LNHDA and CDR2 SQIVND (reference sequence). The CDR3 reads CASSISPGVHGYTF. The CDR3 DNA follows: TGTGCCAGTAGTATATCTCCAGGGGTCCATGGCTACACCTTC.

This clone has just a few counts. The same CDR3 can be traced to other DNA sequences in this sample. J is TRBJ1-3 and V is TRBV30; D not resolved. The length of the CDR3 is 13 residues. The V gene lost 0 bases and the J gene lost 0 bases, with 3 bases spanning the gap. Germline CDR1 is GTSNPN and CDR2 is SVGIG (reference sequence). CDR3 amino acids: CAWSVLSGNTIYF. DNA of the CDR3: TGTGCCTGGAGTGTGCTCTCTGGAAACACCATATATTTT.

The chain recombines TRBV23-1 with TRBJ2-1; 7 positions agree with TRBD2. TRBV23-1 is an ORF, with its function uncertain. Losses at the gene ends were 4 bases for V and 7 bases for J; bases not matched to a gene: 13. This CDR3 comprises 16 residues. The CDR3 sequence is CASSRWAGVFRNEQFF. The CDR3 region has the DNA TGCGCCAGCAGTCGGTGGGCGGGAGTCTTTAGGAATGAGCAGTTCTTC.

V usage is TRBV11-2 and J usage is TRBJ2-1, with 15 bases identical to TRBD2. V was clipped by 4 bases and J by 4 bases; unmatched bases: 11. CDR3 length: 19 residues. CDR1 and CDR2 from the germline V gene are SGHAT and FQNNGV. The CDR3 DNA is TGTGCCAGCAGCTCTCTTCGGACTAGCGGGAGGGATAGGTACAATGAGCAGTTCTTC. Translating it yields CASSSLRTSGRDRYNEQFF.

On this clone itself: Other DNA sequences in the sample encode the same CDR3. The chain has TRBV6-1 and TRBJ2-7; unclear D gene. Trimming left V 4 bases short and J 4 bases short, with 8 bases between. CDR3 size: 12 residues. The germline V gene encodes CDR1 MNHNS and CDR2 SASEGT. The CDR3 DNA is TGTGCCAGCAGTGCCACAGCGTACGAGCAGTACTTC. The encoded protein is CASSATAYEQYF.

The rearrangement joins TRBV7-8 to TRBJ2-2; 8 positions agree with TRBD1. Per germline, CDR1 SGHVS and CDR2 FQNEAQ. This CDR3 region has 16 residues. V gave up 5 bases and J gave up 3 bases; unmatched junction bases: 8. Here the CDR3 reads CASSPHGTGDTGELFF. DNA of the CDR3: TGTGCCAGCAGCCCCCACGGGACAGGTGACACCGGGGAGCTGTTTTTT.

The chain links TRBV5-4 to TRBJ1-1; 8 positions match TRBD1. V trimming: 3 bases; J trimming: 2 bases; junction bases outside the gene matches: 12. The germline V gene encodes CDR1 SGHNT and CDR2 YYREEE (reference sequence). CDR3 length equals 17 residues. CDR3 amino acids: CASSSPAGGVINTEAFF. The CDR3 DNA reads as TGTGCCAGCAGCTCCCCGGCAGGGGGCGTAATTAACACTGAAGCTTTCTTT. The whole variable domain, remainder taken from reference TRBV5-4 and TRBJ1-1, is ETGVTQSPTHLIKTRGQQVTLRCSSQSGHNTVSWYQQALGQGPQFIFQYYREEENGRGNFPPRFSGLQFPNYSSELNVNALELDDSALYLCASSSPAGGVINTEAFFGQGTRLTVV.

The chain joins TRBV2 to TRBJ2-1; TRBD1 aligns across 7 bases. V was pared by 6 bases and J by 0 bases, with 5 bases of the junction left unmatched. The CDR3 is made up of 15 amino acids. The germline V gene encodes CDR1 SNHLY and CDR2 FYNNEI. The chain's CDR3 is CASRTSGGSYNEQFF. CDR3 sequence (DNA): TGTGCCAGCAGGACCTCAGGGGGCTCCTACAATGAGCAGTTCTTC.

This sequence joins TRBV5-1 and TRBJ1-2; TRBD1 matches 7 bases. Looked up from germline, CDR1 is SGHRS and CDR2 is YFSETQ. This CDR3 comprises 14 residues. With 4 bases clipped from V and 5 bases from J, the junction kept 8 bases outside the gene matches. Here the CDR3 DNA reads TGCGCCAGCAGCCTGGGACAGATTACTTATGGCTACACCTTC. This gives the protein CASSLGQITYGYTF. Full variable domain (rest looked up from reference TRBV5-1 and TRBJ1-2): KAGVTQTPRYLIKTRGQQVTLSCSPISGHRSVSWYQQTPGQGLQFLFEYFSETQRNKGNFPGRFSGRQFSNSRSEMNVSTLELGDSALYLCASSLGQITYGYTFGSGTRLTVV.

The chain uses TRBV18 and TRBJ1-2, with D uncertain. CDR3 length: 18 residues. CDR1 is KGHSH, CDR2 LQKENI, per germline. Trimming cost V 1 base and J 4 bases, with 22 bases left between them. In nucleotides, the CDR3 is TGTGCCAGCTCACCACTAGAGGTGGCAAAGTGGAGTATCTATGGCTACACCTTC. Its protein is CASSPLEVAKWSIYGYTF.

The CDR3 sequence: CASSLEPQGKLFF. CDR3 coding DNA: TGCGCCAGCAGCTTAGAACCACAGGGGAAACTGTTTTTT. J is TRBJ1-4 and V is TRBV5-1, with 7 nucleotides matching TRBD1. The CDR3 totals 13 residues. The V gene's germline CDR1 is SGHRS and CDR2 YFSETQ. Trimming cost V 2 bases and J 11 bases; bases outside gene matches: 6.

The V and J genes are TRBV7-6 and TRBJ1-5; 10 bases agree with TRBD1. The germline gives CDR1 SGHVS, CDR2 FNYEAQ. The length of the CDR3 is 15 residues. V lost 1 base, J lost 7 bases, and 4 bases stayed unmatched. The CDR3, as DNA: TGTGCCAGCAGCTTAGGGACAGGGGGGACGCAGCCCCAGCATTTT. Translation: CASSLGTGGTQPQHF.

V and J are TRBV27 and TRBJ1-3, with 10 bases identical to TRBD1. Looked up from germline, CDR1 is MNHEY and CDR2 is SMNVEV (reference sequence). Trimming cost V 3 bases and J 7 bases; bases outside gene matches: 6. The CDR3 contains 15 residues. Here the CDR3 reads CASSFSGTGANTIYF. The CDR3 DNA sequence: TGTGCCAGCAGTTTCTCCGGGACAGGGGCGAACACCATATATTTT.

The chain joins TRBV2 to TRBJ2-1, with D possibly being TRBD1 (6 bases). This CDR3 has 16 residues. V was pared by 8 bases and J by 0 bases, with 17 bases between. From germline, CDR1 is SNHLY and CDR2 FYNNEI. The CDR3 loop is CASWGLAGASYNEQFF. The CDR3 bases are TGTGCCAGCTGGGGTTTGGCAGGGGCCTCCTACAATGAGCAGTTCTTC.